These 27 T cell receptor beta chains were sequenced from one sample in a study of T cells in Graves' hyperthyroidism and ophthalmopathy. Researchers took RNA transcripts and amplified the TCR beta CDR3 regions from them. The TCR CDR3 first-round RT-PCR relied on the HTBI primer set. TCRdb used MiXCR to reprocess the multiplex PCR reads, holding one entry per CDR3 protein. In the table there are more than 500,000 distinct CDR3 sequences, roughly 16% of which are singletons. The sample consisted of blood. Receptors were obtained from a woman aged 25 to 45 with Graves' ophthalmopathy.

The chain links TRBV6-1 to TRBJ1-2; 7 bases match TRBD1. The germline V gene encodes CDR1 MNHNS and CDR2 SASEGT. Trimming at V came to 2 bases and at J to 6 bases, leaving 12 bases not matched to a gene. The length of the CDR3 is 16 residues. The CDR3: CASSEISRQGGDGYTF. In DNA form, the CDR3 reads TGTGCCAGCAGTGAAATATCCCGACAGGGCGGCGATGGCTACACCTTC.

The table lists this clonotype with a few counts. The chain recombines TRBV7-2 with TRBJ1-1; D is possibly TRBD1 (5 bases). V lost 1 base and J lost 1, with 10 bases in between. CDR1 and CDR2 from the germline V gene are SGHTA and FQGNSA. The CDR3 covers 15 residues. The CDR3 region is CASSLDQGPNTEAFF. CDR3 DNA: TGTGCCAGCAGCTTAGATCAGGGTCCGAACACTGAAGCTTTCTTT.

Comment on this clonotype: One base away lies a much larger clone, so this may be a sequencing read error. This chain uses TRBV7-2 with TRBJ2-1; possible D gene TRBD2, 6 bases. This CDR3 spans 13 amino acids. Germline loops: CDR1 SGHTA, CDR2 FQGNSA. The CDR3 sequence: CASSSFRGNEQSF. The CDR3 DNA sequence: TGTGCCAGCAGCAGCTTTCGGGGGAATGAGCAGTCCTTC.

At least ten counts were recorded for this clonotype. The rearrangement uses TRBV5-1 and TRBJ2-1; perhaps TRBD2 as D (6 bases). The CDR3 has 14 amino acids. Trimming took 3 bases from V and 5 from J, leaving 12 bases between them. Germline CDR1 SGHRS, CDR2 YFSETQ. CDR3 residues: CASSSTRRDNEQFF. CDR3 DNA: TGCGCCAGCAGCTCGACTAGACGTGACAATGAGCAGTTCTTC.

Points on this clonotype: One base away lies a much larger clone, so this may be a sequencing read error. This chain links TRBV11-2 with TRBJ2-2; 8 positions agree with TRBD1. This CDR3 has 15 amino acids. Germline loops: CDR1 SGHAT, CDR2 FQNNGV. In DNA, the CDR3 is TGTGCCAGCAGCTTACCCGACAGGGGCGCCGGGAAGCTGTTTTTT. This gives the protein CASSLPDRGAGKLFF. The full variable domain, rest sourced from reference TRBV11-2 and TRBJ2-2, is EAGVAQSPRYKIIEKRQSVAFWCNPISGHATLYWYQQILGQGPKLLIQFQNNGVVDDSQLPKDRFSAERLKGVDSTLKIQPAKLEDSAVYLCASSLPDRGAGKLFFGEGSRLTVL.

This clonotype has a count of ten or more. V and J are TRBV12-3 or TRBV12-4 and TRBJ2-1; possible D gene TRBD2, 5 bases. Trimming took 3 bases from V and 7 from J, leaving 10 bases between them. The CDR3 is 13 residues long. The CDR3 loop reads CASSFGPGNEQFF. The CDR3 bases are TGTGCCAGCAGTTTCGGCCCGGGGAATGAGCAGTTCTTC.

This CDR3 reads CASSSRNPGQGLLNTGELFF. CDR3 sequence (DNA): TGTGCCAGCAGCTCGAGAAATCCGGGACAGGGATTGTTGAACACCGGGGAGCTGTTTTTT. V is TRBV7-6 and J is TRBJ2-2; 9 bases map to TRBD1. This CDR3 contains 20 residues. V shed 4 bases and J 1 base; nucleotides not matched to a gene: 16. The V gene's germline CDR1 is SGHVS and CDR2 FNYEAQ.

This clonotype was counted ten times or more. The V call is TRBV28, the J call TRBJ1-1, with D possibly matching TRBD1 (5 bases). Germline V CDR1 and CDR2: MDHEN, SYDVKM. The length of the CDR3 is 15 residues. V lost 2 bases and J lost 3, with 13 bases in between. CDR3 sequence (DNA): TGTGCCAGCAGTTTACCGGGGCGACGGGACACTGAAGCTTTCTTT. As protein: CASSLPGRRDTEAFF.

This clonotype was counted only a few times. The DNA for the CDR3 is TGTGCCAGCAGCGTACCGGGACAGGCCGATCAGCCCCAGCATTTT. It yields the protein CASSVPGQADQPQHF. The chain employs TRBV5-8 and TRBJ1-5; 8 nucleotides agree with TRBD1. Per germline, CDR1 SGHTS and CDR2 YDEGEE. The CDR3 loop spans 15 amino acids. With V trimmed by 4 bases and J by 5 bases, 8 bases remained unmatched. Full variable domain (missing parts from reference TRBV5-8 and TRBJ1-5): EAGVTQSPTHLIKTRGQQATLRCSPISGHTSVYWYQQALGLGLQFLLWYDEGEERNRGNFPPRFSGRQFPNYSSELNVNALELEDSALYLCASSVPGQADQPQHFGDGTRLSIL.

This clonotype was picked up many times. The V gene is TRBV7-2, the J gene TRBJ2-7, with 7 positions matching TRBD2. The CDR3 covers 15 residues. The V gene end was trimmed by 5 bases and the J gene end by 4 bases; junction bases not matched to a gene: 11. The germline V gene has CDR1 SGHTA and CDR2 FQGNSA. The DNA of the CDR3 is TGTGCCAGCAGCCAATGGACTAGTGGGGAATACGAGCAGTACTTC. Protein sequence: CASSQWTSGEYEQYF.

The J gene is TRBJ1-4, the V gene TRBV5-1; D not resolved. Deletions cut 2 bases from V and 6 bases from J, with 11 bases between. This CDR3 has 14 amino acids. Germline values: CDR1 SGHRS, CDR2 YFSETQ. CDR3 DNA: TGCGCCAGCAGCTTACAGCCCAGTGATGAAAAACTGTTTTTT. As protein: CASSLQPSDEKLFF. Complete variable domain (other parts from reference TRBV5-1 and TRBJ1-4): KAGVTQTPRYLIKTRGQQVTLSCSPISGHRSVSWYQQTPGQGLQFLFEYFSETQRNKGNFPGRFSGRQFSNSRSEMNVSTLELGDSALYLCASSLQPSDEKLFFGSGTQLSVL.

A word on this clonotype: Being one base from a much bigger clone, this may be a read error. V gene TRBV30 combines with J gene TRBJ2-3; the D is unclear. The CDR3 is made up of 13 amino acids. V lost 1 base and J lost 10, with 15 bases in between. The V gene's germline CDR1 is GTSNPN and CDR2 SVGIG (reference sequence). CDR3 residues: CAWSAPSRNPQYF. As DNA, the CDR3 is TGTGCCTGGAGTGCTCCCTCCCGGAACCCGCAGTATTTT.

The V and J genes are TRBV6-2 or TRBV6-3 and TRBJ1-1; 8 bases align to TRBD1. Germline V lookup: CDR1 MNHEY, CDR2 SVGEGT. V trimming: 7 bases; J trimming: 3 bases; junction bases outside the gene matches: 10. The CDR3 is made up of 15 amino acids. The CDR3 is CASTYVPGQDTEAFF. In nucleotides, the CDR3 is TGTGCCAGCACTTATGTGCCGGGACAGGACACTGAAGCTTTCTTT.

CDR3 nucleotide sequence: TGTGCCAGCAGCTTGCAACAGGGGCCGGCGAATGAGCAGTTCTTC. Its translation: CASSLQQGPANEQFF. The chain recombines TRBV7-3 with TRBJ2-1, with 7 bases matching TRBD1. The ends lost 3 bases at V and 7 bases at J; junction bases unmatched: 9. This CDR3 spans 15 amino acids. Per germline, CDR1 SGHTA and CDR2 FQGTGA.

Ten or more counts support this clonotype. CDR3 residues: CSARDMRLAGGEQFF. The CDR3, as DNA: TGCAGTGCTAGAGATATGCGACTAGCGGGAGGCGAGCAGTTCTTC. The chain carries TRBV20-1 and TRBJ2-1, with 13 bases lining up with TRBD2. The CDR3 contains 15 residues. The V segment lost 0 bases and the J segment 10 bases; nucleotides outside the gene matches: 6. Germline CDR1 and CDR2: DFQATT and SNEGSKA (reference sequence).

Ten or more counts support this clonotype. The chain joins TRBV7-3 to TRBJ2-3; 10 bases are shared with TRBD1. The germline V gene encodes CDR1 SGHTA and CDR2 FQGTGA. V shed 8 bases and J 1 base; nucleotides not matched to a gene: 6. The CDR3 runs 15 residues. Here the CDR3 reads CASSPGTGGTDTQYF. The CDR3 DNA sequence: TGTGCCAGCTCACCCGGGACAGGGGGCACAGATACGCAGTATTTT.

This clonotype was counted at least ten times. This chain joins TRBV7-9 and TRBJ2-7; weak D call: TRBD1 (7 bases). The CDR3 is made up of 17 amino acids. Germline V lookup: CDR1 SEHNR, CDR2 FQNEAQ (reference sequence). The V gene lost 5 bases and the J gene lost 6 bases, with 26 bases spanning the gap. The CDR3 DNA reads TGTGCCAGCAGCCCCGGGTTTTCGCGGGACAGAAAGTCCGAGCAGTACTTC. It is translated as CASSPGFSRDRKSEQYF.

The V and J genes are TRBV28 and TRBJ2-6; no firm D call. CDR3 length: 15 amino acids. V shed 5 bases and J shed 0 bases, with 8 bases lying between them. CDR1 MDHEN and CDR2 SYDVKM come from the germline V gene. CDR3 protein: CASSPQISGANVLTF. Written as DNA, the CDR3 is TGTGCCAGCAGTCCTCAGATCTCTGGGGCCAACGTCCTGACTTTC.

This clonotype appeared many times. The genes are TRBV7-3 and TRBJ2-3; D may be TRBD2 (6 bases). Trimming cost V 4 bases and J 0 bases, with 17 bases left between them. The CDR3 extends over 17 amino acids. The germline V gene has CDR1 SGHTA and CDR2 FQGTGA. CDR3 region: CASSSVGGTPSTDTQYF. In DNA, the CDR3 is TGTGCCAGCAGCTCCGTTGGCGGGACCCCTAGCACAGATACGCAGTATTTT. The whole variable domain, filled in from reference TRBV7-3 and TRBJ2-3, reads GAGVSQTPSNKVTEKGKYVELRCDPISGHTALYWYRQSLGQGPEFLIYFQGTGAADDSGLPNDRFFAVRPEGSVSTLKIQRTERGDSAVYLCASSSVGGTPSTDTQYFGPGTRLTVL.

The genes are TRBV9 and TRBJ2-7, with 10 bases that match TRBD2. Unmatched junction bases numbered 18, after V lost 0 bases and J lost 6 bases. Germline V gene lookup returns CDR1 SGDLS and CDR2 YYNGEE. The CDR3 is 19 amino acids. The CDR3 sequence is CASSVGTPQPSGGRVEQYF. The CDR3, as DNA: TGTGCCAGCAGCGTAGGGACCCCGCAACCTAGCGGGGGAAGAGTCGAGCAGTACTTC.

This chain links TRBV10-3 with TRBJ2-7, with 7 nucleotides matching TRBD1. Germline CDR1 reads ENHRY; CDR2 reads SYGVKD. This CDR3 has 13 residues. V was pared by 0 bases and J by 5 bases, with 1 base of the junction left unmatched. This CDR3 is CAISESGTDEQYF. The CDR3 nucleotides are TGTGCCATCAGTGAGTCCGGGACAGACGAGCAGTACTTC.

This clonotype has a count of ten or more. V and J are TRBV7-9 and TRBJ2-2; perhaps TRBD1 as D (6 bases). Germline CDR1 SEHNR, CDR2 FQNEAQ (reference sequence). V lost 5 bases, J lost 6 bases, and 10 bases lay in between. This CDR3 is built from 13 residues. CDR3 protein: CASSRSGAGELFF. The CDR3 bases are TGTGCCAGCAGCCGGTCAGGGGCCGGGGAGCTGTTTTTT.

This clonotype came up a few times. V gene TRBV6-5 combines with J gene TRBJ1-2; no definite D call. This CDR3 has 13 residues. Germline V gene sequence: CDR1 MNHEY, CDR2 SVGAGI. Trimming stripped 7 bases from V and 0 bases from J, with 9 bases between. CDR3 sequence reads: CASMEVPNYGYTF. CDR3 bases: TGTGCCAGCATGGAGGTCCCTAACTATGGCTACACCTTC.

V is TRBV15 and J is TRBJ1-5, with D tentatively TRBD1 (5 bases). CDR3 length: 17 residues. CDR1 LNHNV and CDR2 YYDKDF come from the germline V gene (reference sequence). V dropped 0 bases and J dropped 1 base, with 13 bases sitting between them. In DNA, the CDR3 is TGTGCCACCAGCAGAGATCGTGGGGGGACGAGCAATCAGCCCCAGCATTTT. Translation gives CATSRDRGGTSNQPQHF. Based on the CDR3 plus reference TRBV15 and TRBJ1-5, the full variable domain is DAMVIQNPRYQVTQFGKPVTLSCSQTLNHNVMYWYQQKSSQAPKLLFHYYDKDFNNEADTPDNFQSRRPNTSFCFLDIRSPGLGDTAMYLCATSRDRGGTSNQPQHFGDGTRLSIL.

This clonotype has a count of ten or more. This rearrangement joins TRBV20-1 to TRBJ1-1, with D tentatively TRBD1 (6 bases). Germline V gene lookup returns CDR1 DFQATT and CDR2 SNEGSKA (reference sequence). V lost 3 bases to trimming and J lost 6 bases, with 17 bases between them. The CDR3 spans 14 residues. The CDR3 is CSARSQGRFPEAFF. CDR3 DNA: TGCAGTGCTAGGTCGCAGGGGAGGTTCCCTGAAGCTTTCTTT.

In this sample, this clonotype turned up a few times. The chain combines TRBV12-3 or TRBV12-4 with TRBJ1-5; D may be TRBD1 (5 bases). The CDR3 is 15 amino acids. The germline V and J ends were trimmed by 5 bases and 2 bases, with 13 bases remaining between them. Here the CDR3 DNA reads TGTGCCAGCAGTCCCCGGGGGGGGGGCAATCAGCCCCAGCATTTT. It translates to CASSPRGGGNQPQHF.

The chain carries TRBV12-3 or TRBV12-4 and TRBJ2-2; D is undetermined. This CDR3 contains 13 residues. V lost 3 bases to trimming and J lost 4 bases, with 6 bases between them. This chain's CDR3 is CASSFRITGELFF. The DNA of the CDR3 is TGTGCCAGCAGTTTTAGGATCACCGGGGAGCTGTTTTTT.